Here is one T cell receptor (beta chain) with its context. The antigen is unknown. Separate from the roughly 730-subject first cohort, the approximately 120-subject validation cohort was the one that the donors belonged to. Only in-frame clones appear in the TCRdb table, and some are missing; sequencing was by immunoSEQ multiplex PCR. The data show some 86,000 clones, roughly 93% seen once. Germline CDR1 and CDR2: SGHTA and FQGTGA. This CDR3 contains 16 residues. V was pared by 5 bases and J by 4 bases, with 8 bases of the junction left unmatched. These data are taken from a study of cytomegalovirus exposure and HLA in healthy donors. Study outcomes and limitations: The authors listed 150 to 200 TCR beta chains as cytomegalovirus-associated. In vitro testing confirmed three CMV-associated chains as specific for CMV antigens.

Sequenced sample: PBMCs. The chain employs TRBV7-3 and TRBJ2-3; TRBD2 matches at 11 bases. This sequence originates from a woman aged 25 to 39 in good health and CMV-seronegative. CDR3 protein: CASSGASGGLSDTQYF. The DNA of the CDR3 is TGTGCCAGCAGCGGTGCTAGCGGGGGGCTTTCAGATACGCAGTATTTT.